This entry is about one TCR beta chain. What it binds is unknown. Repertoires were generated with immunoSEQ multiplex PCR, while TCRdb's copy carries only in-frame clones and drops some. Here the sample spans about 43,000 clones, roughly 92% being singletons. This record comes from a study of tissue T cells after allogeneic stem cell transplantation. Study information: Patients with graft-versus-host disease had grafts: several unmodified, three CD34-selected and T-cell-depleted. The study, taken as a whole, reports: Few T cell clones were shared across patients, but motif clusters showed tissue-specific shared signatures.

This receptor was taken from a woman between 35 and 70 years old who later had graft-versus-host disease after an allogeneic stem cell transplant. Here the sequenced sample was blood, taken before transplantation.

As DNA, the CDR3 is TGTGCCAGCAGTTTCACAGGACGCTACGAGCAGTACTTC. Translated, it gives CASSFTGRYEQYF. The V and J genes are TRBV12-3 or TRBV12-4 and TRBJ2-7, with D perhaps TRBD1 (5 bases). V lost 3 bases, J lost 3 bases, and 9 bases lay in between. CDR3 size: 13 residues.